These T cell receptor beta chains were read from a single sample in a study of T cell responses to AZD1222 COVID-19 vaccine. Data came from immunoSEQ multiplex PCR; TCRdb stores just in-frame clones and leaves some out. The sample includes over 130,000 clones, about 88% seen only once; the top ten take 3% to 3.5%. The source material was peripheral blood, sampled 28 days after the second AZD1222 dose. Every receptor here comes from an adult who received the AZD1222 COVID-19 vaccine. CDR3s leave out the opening cysteine and the closing phenylalanine or tryptophan.

J: TRBJ2-1
V: TRBV7-9
CDR3: ASSLLWGSGNEQF

J: TRBJ2-1
V: TRBV10-3
CDR3: AISDPTAQSNEQF

J: TRBJ2-1
V: TRBV6-5
CDR3: ASSYQPSLSYNEQF

J: TRBJ1-5
V: TRBV18
CDR3: ASSRGWGGNQPQH

J: TRBJ1-2
V: TRBV2
CDR3: ASMGDDYGYT

J: TRBJ1-5
V: TRBV19
CDR3: ASSLMGPQPQH

J: TRBJ1-5
V: TRBV7-8
CDR3: ASSLSGTDYQPQH

J: TRBJ1-5
V: TRBV30
CDR3: AWSVLGAGNQPQH

J: TRBJ2-7
V: TRBV20-1
CDR3: SASGGQGAYEQY

J: TRBJ2-7
V: TRBV7-2
CDR3: ASSLGGTGYYEQY

J: TRBJ2-1
V: TRBV7-8
CDR3: ASSLVLVRGPRDEQF

J: TRBJ1-4
V: TRBV5-1
CDR3: ASSFGQGGEKLF

J: TRBJ1-1
V: TRBV10-2
CDR3: ASKPANTEAF

J: TRBJ2-1
V: TRBV7-2
CDR3: ASSHRAAYNEQF

J: TRBJ2-1
V: TRBV7-2
CDR3: ASTLLGRGEQF

J: TRBJ2-7
V: TRBV4-2
CDR3: ASSQSSGSSYEQY

J: TRBJ2-3
V: TRBV21-1
CDR3: ASKRGPDTQY

J: TRBJ1-3
V: TRBV19
CDR3: ASQPGSGNTIY

J: TRBJ2-7
V: TRBV5-1
CDR3: ASSLDGIFNEQY

J: TRBJ1-4
V: TRBV7-2
CDR3: ASSFYSPGSEKLF

J: TRBJ2-7
V: TRBV30
CDR3: AWSVFGGGEYEQY

J: TRBJ2-1
V: TRBV28
CDR3: ASSSERPDGLGNEQF

J: TRBJ2-3
V: TRBV3-1/TRBV3-2
CDR3: ASSPTPSGGTDTQY

J: TRBJ1-3
V: TRBV7-2
CDR3: ASSFSPGGDTIY

J: TRBJ2-1
V: TRBV6-1
CDR3: ASRDHLLDNEQF